Below are 19 T cell receptor beta chains sequenced from a single sample in a study of blood T cell repertoires in COVID-19. Assay: immunoSEQ multiplex PCR; the TCRdb copy retains only in-frame clones and omits some. The sample records 250,000 or so clones, around 87% being singletons. Material: PBMCs or T cells enriched from blood (not recorded which). These receptors all stem from a woman between 50 and 59 years old who had recovered from COVID-19.

The chain employs TRBV4-1 and TRBJ2-3, with 8 bases aligning to TRBD1. Germline V gives CDR1 MGHRA, CDR2 YSYEKL. The CDR3 spans 17 residues. The J segment lost 2 bases and the V segment lost 1 base, leaving 8 bases of the junction unmatched. The CDR3 loop reads CASSQVAGTGSTDTQYF. The CDR3, as DNA: TGCGCCAGCAGCCAAGTTGCGGGGACAGGTTCCACAGATACGCAGTATTTT.

The chain couples TRBV7-2 to TRBJ2-1, with D possibly being TRBD2 (5 bases). There are 15 residues in the CDR3. Trimming pared 5 bases from V and 0 bases from J, leaving 11 bases between. Per the germline V gene, CDR1 is SGHTA and CDR2 is FQGNSA. The CDR3 coding sequence is TGTGCCAGCAGCCCGGACTTGAGCTCCTACAATGAGCAGTTCTTC. Amino acid sequence: CASSPDLSSYNEQFF.

This clone was counted a single time. The chain links TRBV9 to TRBJ2-7; 7 bases fit TRBD1. V lost 4 bases, J lost 2 bases, and 9 bases stayed unmatched. This CDR3 is 15 amino acids long. Germline assignment: CDR1 SGDLS and CDR2 YYNGEE. The CDR3 nucleotides are TGTGCCAGCAGCCCACAGACAGGGCACCCCTACGAGCAGTACTTC. This sequence encodes CASSPQTGHPYEQYF.

This clone has only one observation. This chain uses TRBV2 with TRBJ2-7; maybe TRBD2 (6 bases). CDR3 length: 13 residues. Germline CDR1 SNHLY, CDR2 FYNNEI. Trimming took 7 bases from V and 3 from J, leaving 13 bases between them. CDR3 sequence (DNA): TGTGCCAGCATTCTAGCGCTAGACTACGAGCAGTACTTC. It specifies CASILALDYEQYF.

This rearrangement joins TRBV5-1 to TRBJ1-1; no clear D. Trimming shortened V by 6 bases and J by 3 bases, and 15 bases separated the two germline ends. In germline, CDR1 is SGHRS, CDR2 YFSETQ. This CDR3 is 14 amino acids long. CDR3 region: CASTLAPPDTEAFF. In DNA, the CDR3 is TGCGCCAGCACCCTGGCCCCACCTGACACTGAAGCTTTCTTT. Supplemented by reference TRBV5-1 and TRBJ1-1, the full variable domain reads KAGVTQTPRYLIKTRGQQVTLSCSPISGHRSVSWYQQTPGQGLQFLFEYFSETQRNKGNFPGRFSGRQFSNSRSEMNVSTLELGDSALYLCASTLAPPDTEAFFGQGTRLTVV.

This sequence joins TRBV24-1 and TRBJ2-1, with 12 bases lining up with TRBD2. Trimming at V came to 4 bases and at J to 4 bases, leaving 7 bases not matched to a gene. Germline-derived CDR1 and CDR2 are KGHDR and SFDVKD. The CDR3 runs to 17 residues. Written as DNA, the CDR3 is TGTGCCACCAGTGACAAGACTAGCGGGAGTAAGTACAATGAGCAGTTCTTC. It is translated as CATSDKTSGSKYNEQFF.

The rearrangement links TRBV29-1 to TRBJ1-2, with 9 nucleotides matching TRBD1. Germline V gives CDR1 SQVTM, CDR2 ANQGSEA. CDR3 length: 12 amino acids. The ends lost 3 bases at V and 5 bases at J; junction bases unmatched: 1. The CDR3 is CSVEGQGYGYTF. In nucleotides, the CDR3 is TGCAGCGTTGAGGGACAGGGTTATGGCTACACCTTC.

The rearrangement uses TRBV9 and TRBJ2-1, with D perhaps TRBD2 (5 bases). Germline CDR1 and CDR2: SGDLS and YYNGEE. The V and J ends lost 0 bases and 9 bases respectively, with 19 bases between them. The CDR3 has 16 residues. As DNA, the CDR3 is TGTGCCAGCAGCGTAGCTCGTGGAGGAGTAGGCGTTGAGCAGTTCTTC. Amino acid sequence: CASSVARGGVGVEQFF.

The chain recombines TRBV7-2 with TRBJ2-3; D may be TRBD1 (6 bases). CDR3 length: 15 amino acids. The ends were cut back, 7 bases at V and 2 bases at J, with 16 bases in the middle. In germline, CDR1 is SGHTA, CDR2 FQGNSA. DNA of the CDR3: TGTGCCAGCAACAAGCCTGGGGGCCACACAGATACGCAGTATTTT. Protein sequence: CASNKPGGHTDTQYF. Complete variable domain (other parts from reference TRBV7-2 and TRBJ2-3): GAGVSQSPSNKVTEKGKDVELRCDPISGHTALYWYRQSLGQGLEFLIYFQGNSAPDKSGLPSDRFSAERTGGSVSTLTIQRTQQEDSAVYLCASNKPGGHTDTQYFGPGTRLTVL.

V gene TRBV18 combines with J gene TRBJ2-4; TRBD2 might be the D (6 bases). Between the trimmed V and J ends, which lost 0 bases and 1 base, there was a span of 10 bases. Germline CDR1 and CDR2: KGHSH and LQKENI. This CDR3 has 16 amino acids. CDR3 amino acids: CASSPPGGAAKNIQYF. The CDR3 DNA reads as TGTGCCAGCTCACCACCGGGGGGTGCCGCCAAAAACATTCAGTACTTC. Full variable domain (rest looked up from reference TRBV18 and TRBJ2-4): NAGVMQNPRHLVRRRGQEARLRCSPMKGHSHVYWYRQLPEEGLKFMVYLQKENIIDESGMPKERFSAEFPKEGPSILRIQQVVRGDSAAYFCASSPPGGAAKNIQYFGAGTRLSVL.

The chain couples TRBV5-1 to TRBJ2-3; 7 bases fit TRBD2. CDR1 and CDR2 from the germline V gene are SGHRS and YFSETQ. Trimming removed 5 bases from V and 1 base from J; junction bases left unmatched: 10. The CDR3 contains 16 residues. The CDR3 DNA reads TGCGCCAGCAGGATGGAGGGAGGGCCCGGCACAGATACGCAGTATTTT. Amino acids: CASRMEGGPGTDTQYF.

The chain carries TRBV20-1 and TRBJ2-7; D might be TRBD2 (5 bases). V dropped 3 bases and J dropped 3 bases, with 21 bases sitting between them. This CDR3 is 16 amino acids long. Germline V gene data show CDR1 as DFQATT and CDR2 as SNEGSKA (reference sequence). The CDR3 region is CSASARRTGLFYEQYF. Written as DNA, the CDR3 is TGCAGTGCTAGTGCTCGGCGGACTGGGTTGTTCTACGAGCAGTACTTC.

The gene calls are TRBV27 and TRBJ2-1; the match to TRBD1 covers 10 bases. Trimming took 6 bases from V and 4 from J; bases not matched to a gene: 9. The CDR3 is 16 amino acids. Germline values: CDR1 MNHEY, CDR2 SMNVEV (reference sequence). In DNA, the CDR3 is TGTGCCAGCAGCCGAAAGGGACAGGGGTTTTACAATGAGCAGTTCTTC. Protein: CASSRKGQGFYNEQFF.

DNA of the CDR3: TGTGCCAGTAGTATAGATCGTCAAGGTAAAGGAGACGAGCAGTACTTC. This encodes CASSIDRQGKGDEQYF. The chain is built from TRBV19 and TRBJ2-7, with no clear D. V was pared by 0 bases and J by 5 bases, with 17 bases between. The CDR3 has 16 residues. The germline V gene has CDR1 LNHDA and CDR2 SQIVND (reference sequence).

The CDR3 DNA reads as TGCGCCAGCAGCCAAGATCAGGGTGGGATCGGCTACACCTTC. Translating gives CASSQDQGGIGYTF. The chain carries TRBV4-3 and TRBJ1-2, with D tentatively TRBD1 (5 bases). Trimming shortened V by 0 bases and J by 8 bases, and 13 bases separated the two germline ends. In germline, CDR1 is LGHNA, CDR2 YSLEER. This CDR3 has 14 amino acids.

CDR3 nucleotide sequence: TGCAGCGTTGATTCGGGTGCAGGGTCAGATACGCAGTATTTT. Amino acid sequence: CSVDSGAGSDTQYF. V and J are TRBV29-1 and TRBJ2-3, with D tentatively TRBD1 (5 bases). The germline CDR1 and CDR2 sequences are SQVTM and ANQGSEA. The CDR3 spans 14 residues. Between the trimmed V and J ends, which lost 3 bases and 4 bases, there was a span of 14 bases.

Only one count was recorded for this clone. V usage is TRBV7-9 and J usage is TRBJ2-1; D is unclear. The germline V gene encodes CDR1 SEHNR and CDR2 FQNEAQ (reference sequence). The CDR3 sequence is 18 residues long. With 1 base removed from V and 1 base from J, the gap between germline ends came to 17 bases. As DNA, the CDR3 is TGTGCCAGCAGCTTAGGAGACGTGGGCGCCCGATCCTACAATGAGCAGTTCTTC. Protein: CASSLGDVGARSYNEQFF.

The chain links TRBV20-1 to TRBJ2-2, with 7 bases identical to TRBD1. The CDR3 runs to 14 residues. Unmatched junction bases numbered 2, after V lost 3 bases and J lost 1 base. Germline-derived CDR1 and CDR2 are DFQATT and SNEGSKA (reference sequence). CDR3 sequence (DNA): TGCAGTGCTAGTAGGACAGGGAACACCGGGGAGCTGTTTTTT. Its translation is CSASRTGNTGELFF.

The chain recombines TRBV7-2 with TRBJ2-1; D uncertain. Germline V lookup: CDR1 SGHTA, CDR2 FQGNSA. Trimming shortened V by 6 bases and J by 9 bases, and 15 bases separated the two germline ends. The CDR3 sequence is 13 residues long. CDR3 bases: TGTGCCAGCAGTTCGGTTTTTCTAGTTGAGCAGTTCTTC. It is translated as CASSSVFLVEQFF.